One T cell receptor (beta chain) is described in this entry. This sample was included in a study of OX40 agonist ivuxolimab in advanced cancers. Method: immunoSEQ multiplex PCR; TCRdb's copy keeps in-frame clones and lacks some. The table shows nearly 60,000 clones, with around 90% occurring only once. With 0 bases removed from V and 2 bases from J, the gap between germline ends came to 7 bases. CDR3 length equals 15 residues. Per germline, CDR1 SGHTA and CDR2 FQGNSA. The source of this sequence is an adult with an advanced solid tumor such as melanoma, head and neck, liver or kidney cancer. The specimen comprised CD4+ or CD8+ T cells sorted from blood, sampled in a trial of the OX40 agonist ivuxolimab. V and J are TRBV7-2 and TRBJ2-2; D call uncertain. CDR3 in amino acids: CASSLAVRNTGELFF. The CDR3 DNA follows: TGTGCCAGCAGCTTAGCAGTCCGCAACACCGGGGAGCTGTTTTTT.